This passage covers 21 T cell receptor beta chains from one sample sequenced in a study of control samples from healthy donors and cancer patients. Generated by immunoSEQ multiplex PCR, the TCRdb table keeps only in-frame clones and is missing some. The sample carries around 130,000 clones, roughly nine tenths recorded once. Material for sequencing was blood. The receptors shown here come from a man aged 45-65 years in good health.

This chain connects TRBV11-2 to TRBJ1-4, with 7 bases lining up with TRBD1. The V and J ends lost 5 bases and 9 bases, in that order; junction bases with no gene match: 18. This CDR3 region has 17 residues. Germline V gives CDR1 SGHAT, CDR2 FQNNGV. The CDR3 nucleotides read TGTGCCAGCAGCACCGGGACAGAAATATTTCCATGGAAAAAACTGTTTTTT. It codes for CASSTGTEIFPWKKLFF.

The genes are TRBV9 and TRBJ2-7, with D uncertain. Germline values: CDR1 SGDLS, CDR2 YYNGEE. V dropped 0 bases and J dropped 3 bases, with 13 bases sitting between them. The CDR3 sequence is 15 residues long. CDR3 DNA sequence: TGTGCCAGCAGCGTAGCGGCAGGATCCTTCTACGAGCAGTACTTC. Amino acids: CASSVAAGSFYEQYF. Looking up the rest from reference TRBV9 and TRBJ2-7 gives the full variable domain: DSGVTQTPKHLITATGQRVTLRCSPRSGDLSVYWYQQSLDQGLQFLIQYYNGEERAKGNILERFSAQQFPDLHSELNLSSLELGDSALYFCASSVAAGSFYEQYFGPGTRLTVT.

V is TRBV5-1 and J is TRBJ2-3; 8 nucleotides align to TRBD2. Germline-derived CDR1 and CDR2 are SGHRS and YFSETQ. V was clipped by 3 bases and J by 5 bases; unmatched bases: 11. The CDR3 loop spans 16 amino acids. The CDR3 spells CASSYPERAGGDTQYF. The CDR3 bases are TGCGCCAGCAGCTACCCTGAGCGGGCGGGGGGAGATACGCAGTATTTT.

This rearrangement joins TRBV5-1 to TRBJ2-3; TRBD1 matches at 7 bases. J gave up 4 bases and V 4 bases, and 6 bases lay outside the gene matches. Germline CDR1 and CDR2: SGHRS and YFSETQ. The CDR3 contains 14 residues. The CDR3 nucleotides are TGCGCCAGCAGCATCGCAACAGGGGCAGATACGCAGTATTTT. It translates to CASSIATGADTQYF.

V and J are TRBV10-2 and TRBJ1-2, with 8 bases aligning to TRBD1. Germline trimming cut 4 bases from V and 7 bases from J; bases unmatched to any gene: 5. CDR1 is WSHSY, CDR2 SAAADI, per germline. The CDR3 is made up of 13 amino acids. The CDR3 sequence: CASSVDRGIGYTF. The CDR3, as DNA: TGCGCCAGCAGTGTAGACAGGGGTATTGGCTACACCTTC.

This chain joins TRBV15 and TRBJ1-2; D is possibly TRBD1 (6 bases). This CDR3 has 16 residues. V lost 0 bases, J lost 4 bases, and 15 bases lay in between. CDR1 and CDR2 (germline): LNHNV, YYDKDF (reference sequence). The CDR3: CATSRDGGLRGYGYTF. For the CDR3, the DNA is TGTGCCACCAGCAGAGACGGGGGGCTAAGGGGCTATGGCTACACCTTC.

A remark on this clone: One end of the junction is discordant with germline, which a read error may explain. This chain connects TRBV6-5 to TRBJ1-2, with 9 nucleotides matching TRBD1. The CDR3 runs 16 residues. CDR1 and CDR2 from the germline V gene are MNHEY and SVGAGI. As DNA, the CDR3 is TGTGCCAGCAGCTACTATACAGGGGGCTCTAACTATGGCTACACCTTC. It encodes CASSYYTGGSNYGYTF.

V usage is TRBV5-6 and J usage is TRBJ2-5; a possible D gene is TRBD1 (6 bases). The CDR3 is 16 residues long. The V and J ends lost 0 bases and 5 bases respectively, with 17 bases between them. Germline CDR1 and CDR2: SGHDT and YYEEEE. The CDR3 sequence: CASSLVWSGAEETQYF. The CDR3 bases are TGTGCCAGCAGCTTGGTATGGTCAGGGGCTGAGGAGACCCAGTACTTC.

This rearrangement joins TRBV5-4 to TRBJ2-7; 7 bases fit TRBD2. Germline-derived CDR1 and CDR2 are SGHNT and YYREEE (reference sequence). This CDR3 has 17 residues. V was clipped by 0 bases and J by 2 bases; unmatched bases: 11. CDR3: CASSLGLRERGTYEQYF. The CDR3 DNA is TGTGCCAGCAGCTTGGGGCTCAGGGAGCGGGGCACCTACGAGCAGTACTTC.

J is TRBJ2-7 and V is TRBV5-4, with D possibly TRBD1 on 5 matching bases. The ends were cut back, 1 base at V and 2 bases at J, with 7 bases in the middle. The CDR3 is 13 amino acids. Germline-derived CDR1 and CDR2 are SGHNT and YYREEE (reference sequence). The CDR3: CASSLQGTYEQYF. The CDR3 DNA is TGTGCCAGCAGCTTGCAGGGTACCTACGAGCAGTACTTC.

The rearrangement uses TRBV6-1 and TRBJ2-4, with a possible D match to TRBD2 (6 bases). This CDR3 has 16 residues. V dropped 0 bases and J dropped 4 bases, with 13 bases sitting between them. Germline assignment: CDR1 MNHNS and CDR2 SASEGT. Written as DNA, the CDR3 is TGTGCCAGCAGTGAAGCGTATTGGGGGGTAAAAAACATTCAGTACTTC. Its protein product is CASSEAYWGVKNIQYF.

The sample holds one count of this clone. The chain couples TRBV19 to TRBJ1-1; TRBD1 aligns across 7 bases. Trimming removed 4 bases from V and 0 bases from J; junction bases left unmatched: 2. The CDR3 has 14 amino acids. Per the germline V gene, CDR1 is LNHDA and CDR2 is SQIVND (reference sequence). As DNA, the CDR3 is TGTGCCAGTAGTAGACAGGGTTTGAACACTGAAGCTTTCTTT. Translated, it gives CASSRQGLNTEAFF. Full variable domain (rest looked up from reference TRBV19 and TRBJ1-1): DGGITQSPKYLFRKEGQNVTLSCEQNLNHDAMYWYRQDPGQGLRLIYYSQIVNDFQKGDIAEGYSVSREKKESFPLTVTSAQKNPTAFYLCASSRQGLNTEAFFGQGTRLTVV.

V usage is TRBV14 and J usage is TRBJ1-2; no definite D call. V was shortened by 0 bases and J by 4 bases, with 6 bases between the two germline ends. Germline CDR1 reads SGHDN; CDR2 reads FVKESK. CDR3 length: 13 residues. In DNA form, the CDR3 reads TGTGCCAGCAGCCAAGATAGTATCTATGGCTACACCTTC. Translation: CASSQDSIYGYTF.

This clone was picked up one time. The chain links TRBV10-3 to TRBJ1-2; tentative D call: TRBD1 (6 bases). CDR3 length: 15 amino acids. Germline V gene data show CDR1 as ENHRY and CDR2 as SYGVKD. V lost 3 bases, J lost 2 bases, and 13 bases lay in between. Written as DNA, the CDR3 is TGTGCCATCAGTGATCCTCAGGGGCAAAACTATGGCTACACCTTC. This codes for CAISDPQGQNYGYTF.

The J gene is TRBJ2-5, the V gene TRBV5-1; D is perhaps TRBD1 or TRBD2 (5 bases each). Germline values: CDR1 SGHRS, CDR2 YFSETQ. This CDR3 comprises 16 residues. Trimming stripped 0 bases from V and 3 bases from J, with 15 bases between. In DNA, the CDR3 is TGCGCCAGCAGCTTGGGATCGGGGCAGGGAAAAGAGACCCAGTACTTC. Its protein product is CASSLGSGQGKETQYF.

In DNA, the CDR3 is TGCGCCAGCAGCGGCGGCGGGGGGGACTATGGCTACACCTTC. Its translation: CASSGGGGDYGYTF. The chain has TRBV5-1 and TRBJ1-2, with D perhaps matching TRBD1 (5 bases). The CDR3 sequence is 14 residues long. Looked up from germline, CDR1 is SGHRS and CDR2 is YFSETQ. V gave up 4 bases and J gave up 3 bases, with 13 bases separating them. The complete variable domain, with remaining parts taken from reference TRBV5-1 and TRBJ1-2, reads KAGVTQTPRYLIKTRGQQVTLSCSPISGHRSVSWYQQTPGQGLQFLFEYFSETQRNKGNFPGRFSGRQFSNSRSEMNVSTLELGDSALYLCASSGGGGDYGYTFGSGTRLTVV.

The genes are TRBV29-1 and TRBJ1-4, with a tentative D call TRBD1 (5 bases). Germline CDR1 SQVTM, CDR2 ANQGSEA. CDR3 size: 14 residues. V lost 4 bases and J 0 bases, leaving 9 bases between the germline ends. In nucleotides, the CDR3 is TGCAGCGTTGTTGGGGCTACAACTAATGAAAAACTGTTTTTT. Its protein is CSVVGATTNEKLFF.

The CDR3 coding sequence is TGTGCCAGCTCACCACAGGGGCTGGGGGTCTCCGAGCAGTACTTC. Translation: CASSPQGLGVSEQYF. The genes are TRBV18 and TRBJ2-7, with D perhaps being TRBD1 or TRBD2 (5 bases each). Deletions cut 1 base from V and 6 bases from J, with 16 bases between. This CDR3 has 15 residues. Germline V gene data show CDR1 as KGHSH and CDR2 as LQKENI.

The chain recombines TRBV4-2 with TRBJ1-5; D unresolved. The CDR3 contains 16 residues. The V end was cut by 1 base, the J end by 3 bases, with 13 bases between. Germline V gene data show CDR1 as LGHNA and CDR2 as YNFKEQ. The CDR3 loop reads CASSQVGVLDNQPQHF. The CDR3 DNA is TGTGCCAGCAGCCAAGTCGGGGTGTTGGACAATCAGCCCCAGCATTTT.

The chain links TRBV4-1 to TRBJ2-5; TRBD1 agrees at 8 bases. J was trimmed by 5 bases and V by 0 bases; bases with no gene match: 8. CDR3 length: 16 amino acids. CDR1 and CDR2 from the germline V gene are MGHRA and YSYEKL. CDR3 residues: CASSQDGGTGLETQYF. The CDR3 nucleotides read TGCGCCAGCAGCCAAGACGGCGGGACAGGCCTCGAGACCCAGTACTTC.

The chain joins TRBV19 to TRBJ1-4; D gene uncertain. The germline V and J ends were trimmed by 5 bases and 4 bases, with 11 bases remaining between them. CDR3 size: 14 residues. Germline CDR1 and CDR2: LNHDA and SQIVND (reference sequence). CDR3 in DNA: TGTGCCAGTAGTGTCGGGGTTGGTAATGAAAAACTGTTTTTT. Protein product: CASSVGVGNEKLFF.